This T cell receptor (beta chain) emerged from a study of cytomegalovirus exposure and HLA in healthy donors. These donors, healthy bone marrow donors, were studied. Of note for this clone: Its cognate antigen is unknown.

General study points: For presence/absence analyses, sequencing depth was assumed to be roughly uniform across donors.

Germline-derived CDR1 and CDR2 are LNHDA and SQIVND (reference sequence). V was clipped by 5 bases and J by 9 bases; unmatched bases: 7. This CDR3 comprises 13 residues. Primers included in the PCR were 60 Vbeta and 13 Jbeta primers. Generated by immunoSEQ multiplex PCR, the TCRdb table keeps only in-frame clones and is missing some. The table lists roughly 110,000 clones, about four fifths of them singletons, with approximately 2.7% in the top ten. The sample taken for sequencing was PBMCs. This sequence was found in a woman between 18 and 29 years old in good health and CMV-seronegative. The chain joins TRBV19 to TRBJ2-1; 7 nucleotides agree with TRBD2. The chain's CDR3 is CASSLTSFPEQFF. DNA of the CDR3: TGTGCCAGTAGTCTGACTAGCTTCCCTGAGCAGTTCTTC.